The source of this T cell receptor (beta chain) is a study of blood T cells in healthy people across ages. Germline CDR1 is SNHLY and CDR2 is FYNNEI. The CDR3 covers 15 residues. V gave up 5 bases and J gave up 6 bases, with 16 bases separating them. This clonotype was counted a single time. Alongside a J-beta primer mix, a sample-barcoded 5' primer served in a second PCR lasting roughly 7 to 11 cycles. TCRdb re-called the 5' RACE reads through MiXCR, storing one row per CDR3 protein. Of 800,000 to 1,000,000 distinct CDR3 sequences in the sample, under 50% were seen once. The receptor's source is a man aged 25 to 45 in good health. Material: blood. V and J are TRBV2 and TRBJ2-2, with D possibly being TRBD1 (5 bases). In nucleotides, the CDR3 is TGTGCCAGCAGTTCCCAGGGAATGTCCGCCGGGGAGCTGTTTTTT. Translated: CASSSQGMSAGELFF.